These T cell receptor beta chains were read from a single sample in a study of blood T cells in healthy people across ages. TCRdb redid the calling of the 5' RACE reads with MiXCR, one entry per CDR3 protein. Here the sample spans fewer than 2,000,000 distinct CDR3 sequences, roughly two fifths being singletons. Sequenced sample: blood. These receptors were collected from a human donor in good health. The CDR3 runs from the conserved cysteine through the conserved F or W. A D gene is named only where the DNA matches it firmly. Clone size is shown for a subset of rows, as once, few, many or a class of expanded clone.

clone_size: few; v_call: TRBV28; d_call: TRBD1; j_call: TRBJ1-1; cdr3_aa: CASNLPGQGAGLGTEAFF; cdr3_nt: TGTGCCAGCAACCTACCAGGACAGGGGGCGGGTTTGGGCACTGAAGCTTTCTTT
clone_size: NA; v_call: TRBV3-1; d_call: NA; j_call: TRBJ2-7; cdr3_aa: CASRFSGSYEQYF; cdr3_nt: TGTGCCAGCAGATTCAGCGGCTCCTACGAGCAGTACTTC
clone_size: few; v_call: TRBV12-3/TRBV12-4; d_call: NA; j_call: TRBJ2-6; cdr3_aa: CASSFIPSGQLAANVLTF; cdr3_nt: TGTGCCAGCAGTTTTATACCTTCGGGCCAACTTGCGGCCAACGTCCTGACTTTC
clone_size: NA; v_call: TRBV14; d_call: NA; j_call: TRBJ2-1; cdr3_aa: CASSQASDYNEQFF; cdr3_nt: TGTGCCAGCAGCCAAGCTTCAGATTACAATGAGCAGTTCTTC
clone_size: NA; v_call: TRBV15; d_call: NA; j_call: TRBJ1-1; cdr3_aa: CATSPFTGENTEAFF; cdr3_nt: TGTGCCACCAGCCCGTTTACGGGGGAGAACACTGAAGCTTTCTTT
clone_size: NA; v_call: TRBV5-6; d_call: NA; j_call: TRBJ1-1; cdr3_aa: CASSYGSRAFF; cdr3_nt: TGTGCCAGCAGCTACGGATCTAGAGCTTTCTTT
clone_size: NA; v_call: TRBV4-1; d_call: NA; j_call: TRBJ1-2; cdr3_aa: CASSQGQGRAAYGYTF; cdr3_nt: TGCGCCAGCAGCCAAGGGCAGGGTCGAGCCGCCTATGGCTACACCTTC
clone_size: NA; v_call: TRBV6-5; d_call: NA; j_call: TRBJ1-2; cdr3_aa: CASSRQTVLLGDGYTF; cdr3_nt: TGTGCCAGCAGTCGACAAACGGTCCTACTGGGCGATGGCTACACCTTC
clone_size: few; v_call: TRBV3-1; d_call: NA; j_call: TRBJ2-6; cdr3_aa: CASSQGSSGANALTF; cdr3_nt: TGTGCCAGCAGCCAAGGGAGCTCTGGGGCCAACGCCCTGACTTTC
clone_size: NA; v_call: TRBV12-3/TRBV12-4; d_call: NA; j_call: TRBJ2-3; cdr3_aa: CATKARFTDTQYF; cdr3_nt: TGTGCCACCAAGGCCCGATTCACAGATACGCAGTATTTT
clone_size: once; v_call: TRBV7-2; d_call: NA; j_call: TRBJ1-5; cdr3_aa: CASSQLIGRNQPQHF; cdr3_nt: TGTGCCAGCAGTCAGCTGATAGGGCGCAATCAGCCCCAGCATTTT
clone_size: NA; v_call: TRBV7-9; d_call: TRBD1; j_call: TRBJ2-3; cdr3_aa: CASSGRDRGPADTQYF; cdr3_nt: TGTGCCAGCAGCGGACGGGACAGGGGGCCGGCAGATACGCAGTATTTT
clone_size: NA; v_call: TRBV5-1; d_call: TRBD2; j_call: TRBJ2-1; cdr3_aa: CASSSSGGFNEQFF; cdr3_nt: TGCGCCAGCAGTTCGAGCGGGGGATTCAATGAGCAGTTCTTC
clone_size: few; v_call: TRBV4-1; d_call: TRBD1; j_call: TRBJ1-1; cdr3_aa: CASSHRSQGKTEAFF; cdr3_nt: TGCGCCAGCAGCCATCGATCACAGGGGAAGACTGAAGCTTTCTTT
clone_size: NA; v_call: TRBV29-1; d_call: NA; j_call: TRBJ2-7; cdr3_aa: CSVRRDGGSYEQYF; cdr3_nt: TGCAGCGTTCGCCGGGACGGTGGCTCCTACGAGCAGTACTTC
clone_size: NA; v_call: TRBV20-1; d_call: TRBD1; j_call: TRBJ1-2; cdr3_aa: CSARSTGGLGYTF; cdr3_nt: TGCAGTGCTAGATCAACAGGGGGGCTAGGCTACACCTTC
clone_size: few; v_call: TRBV13; d_call: NA; j_call: TRBJ1-5; cdr3_aa: CASSLGGVSQPQHF; cdr3_nt: TGTGCCAGCAGCTTAGGGGGGGTAAGTCAGCCCCAGCATTTT
clone_size: NA; v_call: TRBV29-1; d_call: NA; j_call: TRBJ2-2; cdr3_aa: CSVELGIDTGELFF; cdr3_nt: TGCAGCGTTGAATTGGGGATAGACACCGGGGAGCTGTTTTTT